This T cell receptor (beta chain) originates from a study of blood T cell repertoires in COVID-19. Study background: Samples came from the United States, Italy and Spain, spanning acute and convalescent COVID-19.

The authors' processing: The authors estimated nucleated cell counts from reference gene primer amplification. TCRdb keeps only in-frame clones here, not all; method: immunoSEQ multiplex PCR. V and J calls plus clone size are reproduced from that table; the DNA served to infer D and trimming. The sample carries approximately 280,000 clones, approximately 86% recorded once. CDR1 and CDR2 from the germline V gene are MNHEY and SVGAGI. V trimming: 2 bases; J trimming: 7 bases; junction bases outside the gene matches: 4. The CDR3 runs 14 residues. This sequence originates from a woman in her twenties or thirties who had recovered from COVID-19. The genes are TRBV6-5 and TRBJ1-5; TRBD1 matches at 8 bases. Sequenced material: peripheral blood. Written as DNA, the CDR3 is TGTGCCAGCAGTTACGCAGGGGGCGACCAGCCCCAGCATTTT. Residues: CASSYAGGDQPQHF.